This T cell receptor (beta chain) was sequenced for a study of Ad26.COV2.S vaccination and SARS-CoV-2 variants. Study summary: In the study, Ad26.COV2.S was injected intramuscularly once, or twice 56 days apart.

The repertoire was sequenced with immunoSEQ multiplex PCR; TCRdb's copy has only in-frame clones and lacks some. Counted here are approximately 400,000 clones, around 83% occurring once; the ten biggest clones make up around 3.3%. The treatment is: about 20 received Ad26.COV2.S at low or high dose, single or two shots; 5 received placebo; per-sample allocation not given. Specimens were obtained on day 63 following the first vaccine or placebo injection. This clone was counted once. The CDR3 has 12 residues. Trimming removed 4 bases at V and 7 bases at J, with 10 bases between. The germline V gene has CDR1 KGHSH and CDR2 LQKENI.

The sequences come from peripheral blood, collected in a trial of Ad26.COV2.S vaccine versus placebo. The receptor was isolated from a person aged 18 to 65 who received the Ad26.COV2.S COVID-19 vaccine or a placebo. V and J are TRBV18 and TRBJ1-1, with D possibly being TRBD1 (6 bases). This CDR3 reads CASSLTGLEAFF. The CDR3 DNA reads as TGTGCCAGCTCACTGACAGGACTTGAAGCTTTCTTT.